This T cell receptor (beta chain) was obtained from a study of graft-versus-host responses after intestinal transplantation. Overall study context: Each recipient received a multivisceral, liver-intestinal, or isolated intestinal graft. Study-level findings and limits: Allografts from individuals with graft-donor T cell macrochimerism displayed high graft-versus-host to host-versus-graft clonal ratios.

Here immunoSEQ multiplex PCR was the method, and the copy in TCRdb shows in-frame clones only, minus some. The repertoire consists of about 100,000 clones, with about 90% occurring once and the leading ten covering approximately 5.5%. Remarks on this clone: Its specificity is unknown.

The receptor comes from a human donor who received an intestinal transplant. The sequencing here drew on unstimulated CD8+ T cells sorted from spleen or lymph node cells, taken before intestinal transplant.

CDR3 loop: CASSLYREEQFF. For the CDR3, the DNA is TGCGCCAGCAGCCTGTACAGGGAGGAGCAGTTCTTC. V is TRBV5-1 and J is TRBJ2-1, with TRBD1 as a possible D gene (6 bases). The CDR3 is 12 amino acids. V was shortened by 4 bases and J by 10 bases, with 12 bases between the two germline ends. CDR1 is SGHRS, CDR2 YFSETQ, per germline.